Described below is a single T cell receptor beta chain sequence and its context. Its antigen remains undetermined. Base qualities are not provided; no much larger clone lies one nucleotide away. The CDR3 regions of human TCRbeta chains were analyzed by immunosequencing. The original methods were these. TCRs in the repertoires were matched against a reference library of SARS-CoV-2-specific TCRs that had been generated with the MIRA antigen-specificity platform. Breadth was defined as the fraction of unique TCRs that were SARS-CoV-2-associated, and depth was defined as the fraction of total T cells that were SARS-CoV-2-associated. Using the MIRA data, each spike-specific TCR was assigned both to the spike region to which the TCR was reactive and to a CD4 or CD8 class. Log10-transformed breadth and depth values were compared by one-way ANOVA with Sidak's multiple comparisons tests. Sourced from immuneACCESS, this table was stored by TCRdb with only in-frame sequences that have V and J called. A share of the clones is absent; for the studies checked, an unresolved V gene accounts for under half, and the remainder has no known explanation. The DNA gave D and trimming, while V, J and clone size come from that table. The sample contains 140,000 to 150,000 clones, 92% of them found a single time. More than 3% of the sample goes to the ten largest clones.

This record comes from a study of T cell responses to AZD1222 COVID-19 vaccine (dated by TCRdb to the early 2020s). Background for the entire study: A total of over 230 trial participants underwent TCR sequencing, of whom about 210 received two doses of AZD1222 and 26 received two doses of the MenACWY control vaccine. Trial participants were enrolled by age into 18-55, 56-69 and 70-plus year subgroups, with 148, 28 and 57 TCR-sequenced participants respectively.

Per the publication, the time point label means: about 28 days (+/-7) after the second vaccine dose. AZD1222 recipients whose second dose came at about 4 weeks and those whose second dose came at about 12 weeks were combined into one group, since spike-specific TCR depth and breadth did not differ between the two schedules. Vaccinee samples came from UK trials COV001 and COV002, including a single-blind randomized controlled phase 2/3 trial of AZD1222 (ChAdOx1 nCoV-19) in healthy adults. Trial participant PBMC samples were collected at day 0 and day 28 after the second dose for TCRbeta chain sequencing. CDR1 and CDR2 (DFQATT, SNEGSKA) derive from the germline V gene (reference sequence). A distance of 6 bases separates the germline ends of V and J, which lose 0 bases and 6 bases respectively. CDR3 length: 11 amino acids, cysteine to phenylalanine. The DNA shown is the 33-base CDR3, in frame from base 1.

Study-wide findings and limitations: CD4 TCRs associated with the vaccine covered the entire spike protein, and the dominant responses were in regions 160-218 and 743-854. Only a handful of AZD1222 recipients were SARS-CoV-2 seropositive at baseline, limiting conclusions about previously exposed vaccinees. No day 14 peak-response samples were available, so repertoires were characterized only after the peak T cell response. In the small 56-69-year group, the increase in depth fell short of significance, most likely because of low power. After two AZD1222 doses, both the breadth and the depth of spike-specific TCRs were significantly higher than at day 0 and than in MenACWY recipients. Participants were mostly white British, with more females than males. The authors suggested clonal diversity may have been underestimated. Epitopes outside the regions mutated in the B.1.351 and B.1.1.7 variants were reportedly recognized by nearly half of the unique spike-specific TCRs.

This TCR was recovered from an adult who received the AZD1222 COVID-19 vaccine. The chain is made from TRBV20-1 and TRBJ2-7, with no D gene named confidently. The sample in question was peripheral blood, obtained 28 days after the second AZD1222 dose. The CDR3 protein: CSARDVVEQYF. The nucleotide sequence reads as follows: TGCAGTGCTAGAGATGTGGTCGAGCAGTACTTC.